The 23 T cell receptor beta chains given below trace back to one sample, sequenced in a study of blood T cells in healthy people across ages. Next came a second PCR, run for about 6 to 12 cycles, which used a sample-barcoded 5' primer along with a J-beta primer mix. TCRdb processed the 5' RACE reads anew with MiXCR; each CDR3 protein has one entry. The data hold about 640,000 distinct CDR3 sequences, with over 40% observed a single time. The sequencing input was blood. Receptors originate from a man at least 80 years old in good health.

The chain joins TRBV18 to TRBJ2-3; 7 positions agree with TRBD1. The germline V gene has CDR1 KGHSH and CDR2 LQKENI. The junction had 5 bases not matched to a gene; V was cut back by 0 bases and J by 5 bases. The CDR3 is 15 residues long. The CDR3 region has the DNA TGTGCCAGCTCACCACCGACAGGGTTTGGAGATACGCAGTATTTT. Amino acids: CASSPPTGFGDTQYF.

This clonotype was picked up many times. The CDR3 loop is CASSLARDTQYF. CDR3 DNA sequence: TGCGCCAGCAGCTTGGCCAGGGATACGCAGTATTTT. The chain has TRBV5-1 and TRBJ2-3; D ambiguous. Trimming cost V 0 bases and J 6 bases, with 5 bases left between them. Germline V CDR1 and CDR2: SGHRS, YFSETQ. This CDR3 is 12 amino acids long.

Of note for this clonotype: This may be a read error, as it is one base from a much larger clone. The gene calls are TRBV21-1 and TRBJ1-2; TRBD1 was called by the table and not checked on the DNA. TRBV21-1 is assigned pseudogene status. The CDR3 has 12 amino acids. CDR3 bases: TGTGCCAGCAAGGACAGGGAAGATGGCTGCACCTTC. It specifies CASKDREDGCTF.

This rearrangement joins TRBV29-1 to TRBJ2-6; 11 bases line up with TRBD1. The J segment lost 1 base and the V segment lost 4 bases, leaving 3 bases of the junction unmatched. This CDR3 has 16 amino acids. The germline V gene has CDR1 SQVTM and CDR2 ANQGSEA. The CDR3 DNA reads TGCAGCGTTGCGGGACAGGGGGTATCTGGGGCCAACGTCCTGACTTTC. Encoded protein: CSVAGQGVSGANVLTF.

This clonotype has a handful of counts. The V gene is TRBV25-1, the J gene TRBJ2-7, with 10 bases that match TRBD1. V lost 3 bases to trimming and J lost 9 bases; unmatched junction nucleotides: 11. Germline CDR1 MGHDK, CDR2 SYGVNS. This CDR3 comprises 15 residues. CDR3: CASSERDRGPPGQYF. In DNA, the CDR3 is TGTGCCAGCAGTGAGCGGGACAGGGGACCCCCGGGGCAGTACTTC.

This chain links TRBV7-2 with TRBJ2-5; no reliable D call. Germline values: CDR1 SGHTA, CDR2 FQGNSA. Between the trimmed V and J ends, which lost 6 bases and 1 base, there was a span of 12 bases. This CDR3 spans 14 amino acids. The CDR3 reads CASSPQLRQETQYF. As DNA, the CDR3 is TGTGCCAGCAGTCCTCAGCTCCGCCAAGAGACCCAGTACTTC.

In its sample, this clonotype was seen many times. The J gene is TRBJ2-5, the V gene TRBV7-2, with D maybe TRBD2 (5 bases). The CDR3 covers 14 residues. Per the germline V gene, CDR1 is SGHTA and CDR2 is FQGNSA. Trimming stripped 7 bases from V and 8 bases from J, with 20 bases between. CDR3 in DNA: TGTGCCAGCACCGCCCTAGCCGCCGAGTCCACCCAGTACTTC. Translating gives CASTALAAESTQYF.

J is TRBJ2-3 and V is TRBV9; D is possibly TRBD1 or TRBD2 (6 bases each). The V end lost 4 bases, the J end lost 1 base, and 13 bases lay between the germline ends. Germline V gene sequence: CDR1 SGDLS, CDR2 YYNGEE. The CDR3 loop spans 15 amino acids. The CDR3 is CASSILEGGTDTQYF. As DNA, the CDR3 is TGTGCCAGCAGCATCCTGGAGGGGGGCACAGATACGCAGTATTTT.

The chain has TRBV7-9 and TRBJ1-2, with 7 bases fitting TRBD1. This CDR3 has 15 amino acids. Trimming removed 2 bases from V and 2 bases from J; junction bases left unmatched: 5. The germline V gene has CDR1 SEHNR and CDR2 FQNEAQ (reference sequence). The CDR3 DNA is TGTGCCAGCAGCTTAAAGGGGGGACAGAACTATGGCTACACCTTC. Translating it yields CASSLKGGQNYGYTF.

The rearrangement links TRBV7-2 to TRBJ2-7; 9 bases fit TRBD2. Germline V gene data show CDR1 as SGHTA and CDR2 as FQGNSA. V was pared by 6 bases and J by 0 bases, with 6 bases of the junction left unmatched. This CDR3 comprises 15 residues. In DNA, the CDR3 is TGTGCCAGCAGTTCGCGTAGCGGGAGCTCCTACGAGCAGTACTTC. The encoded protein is CASSSRSGSSYEQYF.

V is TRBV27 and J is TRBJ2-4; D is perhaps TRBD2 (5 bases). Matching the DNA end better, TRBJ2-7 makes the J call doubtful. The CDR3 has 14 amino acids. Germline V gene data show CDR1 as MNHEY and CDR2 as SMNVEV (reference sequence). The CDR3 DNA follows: TGTGCCAGCAGTGCAACTAGTGTAGCCTACGAGCAGTACTTC. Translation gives CASSATSVAYEQYF.

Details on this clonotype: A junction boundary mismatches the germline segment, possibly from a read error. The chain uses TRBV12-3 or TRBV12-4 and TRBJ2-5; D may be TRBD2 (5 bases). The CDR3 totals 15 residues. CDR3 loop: CASSFWQERRETQHF. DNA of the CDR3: TGTGCCAGCTCTTTCTGGCAGGAGCGGCGAGAGACCCAGCACTTC.

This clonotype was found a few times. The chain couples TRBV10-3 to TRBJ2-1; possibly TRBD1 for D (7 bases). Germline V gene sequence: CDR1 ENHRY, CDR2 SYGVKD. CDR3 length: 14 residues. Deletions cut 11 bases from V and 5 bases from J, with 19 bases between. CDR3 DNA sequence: TGTGCCGCGGCCGGGGGACAGACCCACAATGAGCAGTTCTTC. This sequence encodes CAAAGGQTHNEQFF.

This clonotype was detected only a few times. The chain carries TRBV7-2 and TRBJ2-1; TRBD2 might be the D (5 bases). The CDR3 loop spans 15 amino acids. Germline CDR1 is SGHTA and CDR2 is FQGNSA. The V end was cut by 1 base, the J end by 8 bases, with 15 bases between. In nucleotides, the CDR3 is TGTGCCAGCAGCTTAGAAGCGGCCCTTATGTATGAGCAGTTCTTC. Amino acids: CASSLEAALMYEQFF.

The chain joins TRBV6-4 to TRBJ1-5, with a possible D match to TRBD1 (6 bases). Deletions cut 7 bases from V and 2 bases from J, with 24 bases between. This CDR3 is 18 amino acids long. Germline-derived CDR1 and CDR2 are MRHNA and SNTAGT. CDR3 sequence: CASTTHQLGGSGNQPQHF. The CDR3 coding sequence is TGTGCCAGCACCACACATCAACTTGGGGGCTCGGGCAATCAGCCCCAGCATTTT.

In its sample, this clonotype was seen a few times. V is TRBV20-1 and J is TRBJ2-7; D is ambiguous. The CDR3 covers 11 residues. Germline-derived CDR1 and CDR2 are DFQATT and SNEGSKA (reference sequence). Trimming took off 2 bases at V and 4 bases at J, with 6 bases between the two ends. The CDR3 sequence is CSARQPYEQYF. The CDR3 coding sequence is TGCAGTGCTAGACAGCCTTACGAGCAGTACTTC.

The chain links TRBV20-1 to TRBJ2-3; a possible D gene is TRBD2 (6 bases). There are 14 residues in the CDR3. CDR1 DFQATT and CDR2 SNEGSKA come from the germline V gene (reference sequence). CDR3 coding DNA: TGCAGAAGTTCGCGGGACCCAAACACAGATACGCAGTATTTT. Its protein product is CRSSRDPNTDTQYF.

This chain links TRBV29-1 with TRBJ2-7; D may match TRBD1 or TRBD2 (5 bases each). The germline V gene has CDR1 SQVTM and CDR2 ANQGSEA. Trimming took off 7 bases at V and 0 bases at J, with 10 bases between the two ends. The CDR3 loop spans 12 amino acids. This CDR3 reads CSARDGSYEQYF. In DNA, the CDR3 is TGCAGCGCCAGGGACGGCTCCTACGAGCAGTACTTC.

CDR3 coding DNA: TGCAGTGCTAGAGAGGGCGGGGGGGGAGATACGCAGTATTTT. It codes for CSAREGGGGDTQYF. The chain links TRBV20-1 to TRBJ2-3; 9 nucleotides match TRBD2. CDR3 length equals 14 residues. Germline values: CDR1 DFQATT, CDR2 SNEGSKA (reference sequence). The ends lost 0 bases at V and 5 bases at J; junction bases unmatched: 3.

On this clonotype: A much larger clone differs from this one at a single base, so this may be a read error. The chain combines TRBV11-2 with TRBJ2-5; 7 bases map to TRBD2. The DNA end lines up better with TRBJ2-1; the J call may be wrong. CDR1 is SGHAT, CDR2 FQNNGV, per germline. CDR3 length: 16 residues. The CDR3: CASSLDLLARQETQFF. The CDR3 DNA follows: TGTGCCAGCAGCTTAGATTTACTAGCGAGACAAGAGACCCAGTTCTTC.

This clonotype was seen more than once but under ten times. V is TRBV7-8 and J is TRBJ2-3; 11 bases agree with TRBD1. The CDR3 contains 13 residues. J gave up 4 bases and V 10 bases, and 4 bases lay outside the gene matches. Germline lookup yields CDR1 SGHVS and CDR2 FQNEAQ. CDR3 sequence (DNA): TGTGCCACCTCGGGACAGGGGGCAGATACGCAGTATTTT. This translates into CATSGQGADTQYF.

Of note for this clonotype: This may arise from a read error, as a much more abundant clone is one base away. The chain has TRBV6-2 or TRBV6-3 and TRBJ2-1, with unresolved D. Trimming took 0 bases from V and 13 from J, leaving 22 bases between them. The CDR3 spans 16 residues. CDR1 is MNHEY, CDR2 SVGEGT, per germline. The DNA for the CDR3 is TGTGCCAGCAGTTACTCCATCCGGGTTCCGAATCAGACCCAGTTCTTC. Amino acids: CASSYSIRVPNQTQFF.

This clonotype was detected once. CDR3 amino acids: CASSSALTMNTEAFF. CDR3 coding DNA: TGTGCCAGCAGTTCAGCCTTGACAATGAACACTGAAGCTTTCTTT. The chain employs TRBV28 and TRBJ1-1, with D hard to call. Deletions cut 4 bases from V and 0 bases from J, with 12 bases between. Germline V gene lookup returns CDR1 MDHEN and CDR2 SYDVKM. This CDR3 has 15 amino acids.